These 14 T cell receptor beta chains originate from one sample sequenced in a study of shared clonotypes between healthy human individuals. Generated by immunoSEQ multiplex PCR, the TCRdb table keeps only in-frame clones and is missing some. Altogether 190,000 or so clones are present, approximately 62% being singletons, with the ten largest covering 10%. Sequencing used memory CD4+ T cells sorted from blood. Subset reported: CD45RA-negative fraction. Every receptor here comes from a man aged 25-40 years in good health.

V and J are TRBV4-1 and TRBJ1-4; D unclear. This CDR3 has 15 amino acids. Germline V gene data show CDR1 as MGHRA and CDR2 as YSYEKL. Trimming pared 3 bases from V and 3 bases from J, leaving 11 bases between. The CDR3 sequence is CASSQAASPNEKLFF. CDR3 sequence (DNA): TGCGCCAGCAGCCAGGCTGCCAGTCCTAATGAAAAACTGTTTTTT.

This clone was recorded only once. The chain couples TRBV7-2 to TRBJ2-1, with 7 positions matching TRBD2. The CDR3 runs 15 residues. The V gene's germline CDR1 is SGHTA and CDR2 FQGNSA. Trimming took 5 bases from V and 8 from J; bases not matched to a gene: 12. CDR3 residues: CASSLGRDPGYEQFF. CDR3 sequence (DNA): TGTGCCAGCAGCCTGGGGAGGGACCCCGGGTATGAGCAGTTCTTC.

The chain has TRBV7-9 and TRBJ2-7, with a tentative D call TRBD2 (6 bases). Germline CDR1 is SEHNR and CDR2 is FQNEAQ (reference sequence). Trimming pared 0 bases from V and 2 bases from J, leaving 14 bases between. This CDR3 is built from 16 residues. CDR3 coding DNA: TGTGCCAGCAGCTTAGCGGTGGCGGGGCCTACCTACGAGCAGTACTTC. Translation gives CASSLAVAGPTYEQYF.

The chain uses TRBV5-1 and TRBJ2-1, with 9 bases identical to TRBD2. The V segment lost 0 bases and the J segment 5 bases; nucleotides outside the gene matches: 9. Germline V lookup: CDR1 SGHRS, CDR2 YFSETQ. CDR3 length: 17 amino acids. The chain's CDR3 is CASSLALEAGGNNEQFF. The CDR3 nucleotides read TGCGCCAGCAGCTTGGCCCTTGAAGCGGGAGGTAACAATGAGCAGTTCTTC.

The rearrangement joins TRBV19 to TRBJ2-7, with a tentative D call TRBD1 (5 bases). CDR1 LNHDA and CDR2 SQIVND come from the germline V gene (reference sequence). The CDR3 is made up of 13 amino acids. V was trimmed by 3 bases and J by 0 bases, leaving 6 bases between them. CDR3 DNA: TGTGCCAGTAGTATCAGGGACTCCTACGAGCAGTACTTC. Translated, it gives CASSIRDSYEQYF.

This clone has a handful of counts. The V and J genes are TRBV7-9 and TRBJ2-7, with 13 bases that match TRBD2. The CDR3 runs to 17 residues. J lost 5 bases, V lost 5 bases, and 12 bases had no gene match. Germline V gene data show CDR1 as SEHNR and CDR2 as FQNEAQ (reference sequence). The chain's CDR3 is CASSPGQGTSGTHEQYF. DNA of the CDR3: TGTGCCAGCAGCCCCGGTCAAGGGACTAGCGGGACTCACGAGCAGTACTTC.

This chain joins TRBV29-1 and TRBJ2-2; a possible D gene is TRBD2 (6 bases). The length of the CDR3 is 15 residues. The germline V and J ends were trimmed by 4 bases and 1 base, with 13 bases remaining between them. Germline V gene sequence: CDR1 SQVTM, CDR2 ANQGSEA. The CDR3 protein is CSVVRAGRNTGELFF. The CDR3 DNA sequence: TGCAGCGTTGTTAGGGCGGGACGGAACACCGGGGAGCTGTTTTTT.

The V and J genes are TRBV11-1 and TRBJ2-7; D not resolved. The V and J ends lost 1 base and 1 base respectively, with 11 bases between them. The CDR3 runs 15 residues. Germline assignment: CDR1 SGHAT and CDR2 FQDESV (reference sequence). The CDR3 DNA is TGTGCCAGCAGCTTAGAGTCAGGCGAGTCCTACGAGCAGTACTTC. Amino acids: CASSLESGESYEQYF. Supplemented by reference TRBV11-1 and TRBJ2-7, the full variable domain reads EAEVAQSPRYKITEKSQAVAFWCDPISGHATLYWYRQILGQGPELLVQFQDESVVDDSQLPKDRFSAERLKGVDSTLKIQPAELGDSAMYLCASSLESGESYEQYFGPGTRLTVT.

The table lists this clone with a few counts. The chain links TRBV6-1 to TRBJ2-7; possible D gene TRBD1, 6 bases. Trimming shortened V by 5 bases and J by 3 bases, and 11 bases separated the two germline ends. CDR3 length: 13 amino acids. Germline CDR1 reads MNHNS; CDR2 reads SASEGT. CDR3 nucleotide sequence: TGTGCCAGCAGTCACCGGGACAACTACGAGCAGTACTTC. The encoded protein is CASSHRDNYEQYF.

This clone showed up just a few times. The chain carries TRBV5-5 and TRBJ2-7; 9 bases agree with TRBD2. Germline V gene data show CDR1 as SGHKS and CDR2 as YYEKEE (reference sequence). CDR3 length: 14 residues. The V and J ends lost 0 bases and 5 bases, in that order; junction bases with no gene match: 3. The CDR3 protein is CASSLGGRAHEQYF. As DNA, the CDR3 is TGTGCCAGCAGCTTGGGCGGGAGGGCCCACGAGCAGTACTTC.

The chain links TRBV10-1 to TRBJ2-7, with 7 bases lining up with TRBD2. Germline trimming cut 6 bases from V and 6 bases from J; bases unmatched to any gene: 11. The germline gives CDR1 WNHNN, CDR2 SYGVQD (reference sequence). The CDR3 contains 14 residues. CDR3 region: CASRKGRETGEQYF. CDR3 bases: TGCGCCAGCAGAAAGGGGCGGGAGACGGGCGAGCAGTACTTC.

The rearrangement uses TRBV27 and TRBJ2-2, with D perhaps TRBD1 (5 bases). Trimming took off 7 bases at V and 4 bases at J, with 10 bases between the two ends. This CDR3 spans 13 amino acids. In germline, CDR1 is MNHEY, CDR2 SMNVEV (reference sequence). The CDR3 DNA reads TGTGCCAGCAAGACTCAGGGCACCGGGGAGCTGTTTTTT. The encoded protein is CASKTQGTGELFF.

Turning to this clone: A much larger clone differs by one base, so this may be a read error. Additional DNA sequences in this sample encode the identical CDR3. J is TRBJ2-2 and V is TRBV20-1, with D perhaps being TRBD1 or TRBD2 (5 bases each). Trimming took 6 bases from V and 8 from J, leaving 7 bases between them. The CDR3 has 10 residues. Germline CDR1 reads DFQATT; CDR2 reads SNEGSKA (reference sequence). CDR3 DNA: TGCAGTGCGTGGGGGGGGGAGCTGTTTTTT. Protein: CSAWGGELFF.

This clone was detected only once. The genes are TRBV5-1 and TRBJ2-1, with 9 positions matching TRBD1. This CDR3 has 16 amino acids. The trim removed 3 bases at V and 4 bases at J, leaving 8 bases unmatched. CDR1 is SGHRS and CDR2 is YFSETQ in the germline V gene. The CDR3 here is CASSWNDRGVYNEQFF. The CDR3 coding sequence is TGCGCCAGCAGCTGGAATGACAGGGGGGTTTACAATGAGCAGTTCTTC.